This T cell receptor (beta chain) was identified during a study of neurological immune-mediated disorders. Time point of the sample: longitudinal time-point 3. The length of the CDR3 is 14 residues. Germline-derived CDR1 and CDR2 are SGHRS and YFSETQ. V was clipped by 5 bases and J by 5 bases; unmatched bases: 5. From 15-18 subjects, every sequencing run obtained over 200 million TCR-beta sequences. From the 5' RACE reads, TCRdb called clonotypes with MiXCR, one entry per CDR3 protein. The sample consists of over 90,000 distinct CDR3 sequences, roughly 10% of them appearing once. The V call is TRBV5-1, the J call TRBJ2-3; TRBD2 matches 10 bases. The sequenced material came from PBMCs. The receptor was isolated from a female donor with HTLV-1-associated myelopathy (HAM/TSP). The CDR3 spells CASRLAGVEDTQYF. CDR3 coding DNA: TGCGCCAGCAGGCTAGCGGGGGTTGAAGATACGCAGTATTTT.